A single sample is the source of the 8 T cell receptor beta chains below, sequenced in a study of shared T cell receptors in the human thymus (TCRdb year 2021). Libraries were prepared through the immunoSEQ multiplex PCR assay. The table was pulled from immuneACCESS by TCRdb, which kept in-frame rearrangements only. Such tables lose some clones; where checked, under half of the loss comes from unresolved V genes, and the rest has no known cause. Recorded for this sample are roughly 660,000 clones; roughly 90% of them occurred a single time. In total, the top ten clones hold about 0.01% of the sample. These data also formed part of another study, on human thymus T cells.

The specimen was thymocytes. These receptors were taken from a boy younger than two with a congenital heart defect. Donor details come from another sample of the same person, matched by shared clones.

The rearrangement joins TRBV14 to TRBJ1-1, with D possibly being TRBD1 (6 bases). Per germline, CDR1 SGHDN and CDR2 FVKESK. The CDR3 runs to 12 residues. Trimming removed 2 bases at V and 11 bases at J, with 12 bases between. CDR3: CASSQFWGPAFF. The CDR3 nucleotides read TGTGCCAGCAGCCAATTCTGGGGGCCGGCTTTCTTT.

The V and J genes are TRBV7-2 and TRBJ2-1; TRBD2 agrees at 9 bases. The CDR3 is 16 residues long. Germline-derived CDR1 and CDR2 are SGHTA and FQGNSA. V gave up 0 bases and J gave up 12 bases; unmatched junction bases: 12. CDR3 sequence (DNA): TGTGCCAGCAGCTTAGCCACCTGCTGGATAGCGGGAGTGCAGTTCTTC. Translating gives CASSLATCWIAGVQFF.

This chain joins TRBV18 and TRBJ1-2; no definite D call. V lost 0 bases and J 5 bases, leaving 10 bases between the germline ends. Germline CDR1 and CDR2: KGHSH and LQKENI. The length of the CDR3 is 14 residues. CDR3 protein: CASSPPETVYGYTF. The CDR3 DNA reads as TGTGCCAGCTCACCACCGGAGACGGTATATGGCTACACCTTC.

The chain recombines TRBV5-5 with TRBJ2-7; TRBD1 might be the D (6 bases). This CDR3 spans 12 amino acids. The V gene lost 6 bases and the J gene lost 2 bases, with 9 bases spanning the gap. Germline CDR1 reads SGHKS; CDR2 reads YYEKEE (reference sequence). The CDR3 bases are TGTGCCAGCACCAGGGGAACCTACGAGCAGTACTTC. Its translation is CASTRGTYEQYF. The full variable domain, completed using reference TRBV5-5 and TRBJ2-7, is DAGVTQSPTHLIKTRGQQVTLRCSPISGHKSVSWYQQVLGQGPQFIFQYYEKEERGRGNFPDRFSARQFPNYSSELNVNALLLGDSALYLCASTRGTYEQYFGPGTRLTVT.

The chain recombines TRBV30 with TRBJ1-4; TRBD1 agrees at 9 bases. Germline CDR1 reads GTSNPN; CDR2 reads SVGIG (reference sequence). CDR3 length: 19 amino acids. With V trimmed by 1 base and J by 8 bases, 20 bases remained unmatched. For the CDR3, the DNA is TGTGCCTGGAGTGGTGGGTCGGAGGACAGGGGAGATGCGGGGGAAAAACTGTTTTTT. Translating it yields CAWSGGSEDRGDAGEKLFF.

The rearrangement uses TRBV4-2 and TRBJ1-2; 10 bases are a match to TRBD1. The CDR3 is 19 residues long. V lost 0 bases and J lost 8; bases outside the gene matches: 18. Germline lookup yields CDR1 LGHNA and CDR2 YNFKEQ. CDR3 sequence reads: CASSQDGMTGGAYVGGYTF. CDR3 nucleotide sequence: TGTGCCAGCAGCCAAGATGGGATGACAGGGGGCGCCTATGTAGGAGGCTACACCTTC.

CDR3 residues: CASSYRAGDNQPQHF. The CDR3 DNA is TGTGCCAGCAGTTACCGCGCAGGGGACAATCAGCCCCAGCATTTT. The J gene is TRBJ1-5, the V gene TRBV6-5; TRBD1 might be the D (6 bases). The germline CDR1 and CDR2 sequences are MNHEY and SVGAGI. V was pared by 2 bases and J by 3 bases, with 11 bases between. CDR3 size: 15 residues.

This rearrangement joins TRBV9 to TRBJ1-2; tentative D call: TRBD1 (5 bases). Germline CDR1 reads SGDLS; CDR2 reads YYNGEE. There are 15 residues in the CDR3. V dropped 2 bases and J dropped 1 base, with 12 bases sitting between them. The CDR3 here is CASSVVQEGNYGYTF. The CDR3 nucleotides are TGTGCCAGCAGCGTCGTACAGGAGGGTAACTATGGCTACACCTTC.